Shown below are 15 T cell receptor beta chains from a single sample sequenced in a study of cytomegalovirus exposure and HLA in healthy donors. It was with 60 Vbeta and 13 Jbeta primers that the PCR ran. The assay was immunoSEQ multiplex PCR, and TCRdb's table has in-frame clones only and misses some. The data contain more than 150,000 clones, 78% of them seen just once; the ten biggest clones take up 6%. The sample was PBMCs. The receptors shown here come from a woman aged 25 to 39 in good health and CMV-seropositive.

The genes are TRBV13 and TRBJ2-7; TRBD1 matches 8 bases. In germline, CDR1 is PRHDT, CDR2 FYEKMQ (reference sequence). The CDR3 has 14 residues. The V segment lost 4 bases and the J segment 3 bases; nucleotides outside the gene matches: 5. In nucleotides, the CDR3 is TGTGCCAGCAGCTCTCCCGGACAGGGCTACGAGCAGTACTTC. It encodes CASSSPGQGYEQYF.

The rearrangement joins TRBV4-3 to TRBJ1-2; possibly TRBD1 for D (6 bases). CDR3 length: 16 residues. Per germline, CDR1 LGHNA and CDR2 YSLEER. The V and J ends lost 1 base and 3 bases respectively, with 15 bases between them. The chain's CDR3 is CASSQGTVESYYGYTF. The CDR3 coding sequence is TGCGCCAGCAGCCAAGGGACAGTGGAGTCCTACTATGGCTACACCTTC.

CDR3 bases: TGCGCCAGCAGCCACGACAGGGGCGTTAACTATGGCTACACCTTC. Translated: CASSHDRGVNYGYTF. This chain uses TRBV4-3 with TRBJ1-2, with TRBD1 matching 8 bases. This CDR3 has 15 amino acids. V dropped 3 bases and J dropped 1; count of bases not matched to a gene: 4. Germline lookup yields CDR1 LGHNA and CDR2 YSLEER.

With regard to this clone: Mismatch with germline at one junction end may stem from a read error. CDR3 region: CASRLGTASSGANVLTF. DNA of the CDR3: TGTGCCAGCAGGTTGGGTACAGCAAGCTCTGGGGCCAACGTCCTGACTTTC. The gene calls are TRBV5-4 and TRBJ2-6; D gene uncertain. The CDR3 is made up of 17 amino acids. Germline CDR1 is SGHNT and CDR2 is YYREEE (reference sequence). Combining the CDR3 with reference TRBV5-4 and TRBJ2-6 gives the whole variable domain ETGVTQSPTHLIKTRGQQVTLRCSSQSGHNTVSWYQQALGQGPQFIFQYYREEENGRGNFPPRFSGLQFPNYSSELNVNALELDDSALYLCASRLGTASSGANVLTFGAGSRLTVL.

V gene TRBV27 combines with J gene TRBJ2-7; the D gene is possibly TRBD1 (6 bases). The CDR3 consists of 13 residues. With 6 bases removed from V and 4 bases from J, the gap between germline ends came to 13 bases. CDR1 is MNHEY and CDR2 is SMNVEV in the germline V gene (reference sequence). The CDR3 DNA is TGTGCCAGCAGCTCGGGCAGGGGATACGAGCAGTACTTC. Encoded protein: CASSSGRGYEQYF.

The CDR3 loop reads CASSRGAGGPGDTQYF. The CDR3 nucleotides read TGTGCCAGCAGCAGAGGAGCGGGGGGGCCTGGTGATACGCAGTATTTT. The V call is TRBV5-4, the J call TRBJ2-3; 10 bases match TRBD2. The junction had 11 bases not matched to a gene; V was cut back by 4 bases and J by 6 bases. Germline lookup yields CDR1 SGHNT and CDR2 YYREEE (reference sequence). The CDR3 contains 16 residues.

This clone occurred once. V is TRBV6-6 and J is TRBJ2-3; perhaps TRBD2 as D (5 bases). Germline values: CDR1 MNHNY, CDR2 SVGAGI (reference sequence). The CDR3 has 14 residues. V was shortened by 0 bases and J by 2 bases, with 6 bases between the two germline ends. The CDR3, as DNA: TGTGCCAGCAGTTACTCTCGGGACACAGATACGCAGTATTTT. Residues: CASSYSRDTDTQYF.

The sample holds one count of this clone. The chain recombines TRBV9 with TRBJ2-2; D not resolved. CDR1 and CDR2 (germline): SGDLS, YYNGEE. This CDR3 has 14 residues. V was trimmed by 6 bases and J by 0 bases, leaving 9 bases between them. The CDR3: CASTFGPNTGELFF. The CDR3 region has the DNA TGTGCCAGCACTTTCGGTCCGAACACCGGGGAGCTGTTTTTT.

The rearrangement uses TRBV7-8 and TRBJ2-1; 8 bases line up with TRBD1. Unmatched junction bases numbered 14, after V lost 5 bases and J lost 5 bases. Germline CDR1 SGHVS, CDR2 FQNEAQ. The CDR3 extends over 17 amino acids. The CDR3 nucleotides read TGTGCCAGCAGCCCTCACCTCAGGGGGCGCGGGGACAATGAGCAGTTCTTC. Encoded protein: CASSPHLRGRGDNEQFF.

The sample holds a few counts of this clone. The CDR3 loop is CASSLRDRGHETQYF. The CDR3 nucleotides are TGTGCCAGCAGCCTCCGGGACAGGGGCCACGAGACCCAGTACTTC. This chain connects TRBV9 to TRBJ2-5, with TRBD1 identical over 10 bases. Trimming removed 4 bases from V and 5 bases from J; junction bases left unmatched: 8. Germline values: CDR1 SGDLS, CDR2 YYNGEE. This CDR3 has 15 amino acids.

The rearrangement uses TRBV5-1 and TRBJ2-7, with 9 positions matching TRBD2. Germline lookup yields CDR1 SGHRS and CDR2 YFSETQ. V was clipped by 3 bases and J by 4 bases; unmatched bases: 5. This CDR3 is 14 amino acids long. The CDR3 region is CASSSTSGPYEQYF. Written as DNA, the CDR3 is TGCGCCAGCAGCTCTACTAGCGGGCCTTACGAGCAGTACTTC.

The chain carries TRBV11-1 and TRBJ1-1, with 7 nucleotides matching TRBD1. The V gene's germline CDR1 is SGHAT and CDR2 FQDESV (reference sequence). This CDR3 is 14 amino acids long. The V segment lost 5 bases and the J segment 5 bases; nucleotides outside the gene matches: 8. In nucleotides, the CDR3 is TGTGCCAGCAGCACCTCAGGGGGTGTAACTGAAGCTTTCTTT. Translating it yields CASSTSGGVTEAFF.

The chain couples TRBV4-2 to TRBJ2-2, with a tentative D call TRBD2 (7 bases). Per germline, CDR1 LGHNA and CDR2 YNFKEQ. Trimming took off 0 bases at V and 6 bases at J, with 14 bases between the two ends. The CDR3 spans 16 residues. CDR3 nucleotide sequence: TGTGCCAGCAGCCAAGATTTCAGGGGAGGGGCCGGGGAGCTGTTTTTT. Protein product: CASSQDFRGGAGELFF.

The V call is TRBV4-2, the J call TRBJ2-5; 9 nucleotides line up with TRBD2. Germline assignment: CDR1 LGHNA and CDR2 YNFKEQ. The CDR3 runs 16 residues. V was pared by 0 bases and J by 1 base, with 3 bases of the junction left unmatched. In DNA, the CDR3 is TGTGCCAGCAGCCAAGAGGGCGGGAGGGTCCAAGAGACCCAGTACTTC. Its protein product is CASSQEGGRVQETQYF.

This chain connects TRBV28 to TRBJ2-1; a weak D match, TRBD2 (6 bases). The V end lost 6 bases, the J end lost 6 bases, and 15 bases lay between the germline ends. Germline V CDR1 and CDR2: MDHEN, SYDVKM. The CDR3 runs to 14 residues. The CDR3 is CASSQTRRSNEQFF. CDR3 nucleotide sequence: TGTGCCAGCAGCCAGACTAGGCGATCCAATGAGCAGTTCTTC. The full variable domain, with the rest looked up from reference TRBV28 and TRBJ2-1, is DVKVTQSSRYLVKRTGEKVFLECVQDMDHENMFWYRQDPGLGLRLIYFSYDVKMKEKGDIPEGYSVSREKKERFSLILESASTNQTSMYLCASSQTRRSNEQFFGPGTRLTVL.